This T cell receptor (beta chain) stems from a study of CD8 T cells in ankylosing spondylitis. General study findings and limits: Previous work reported some of these motif variants in the synovial fluid and blood of reactive arthritis.

The germline V gene encodes CDR1 DFQATT and CDR2 SNEGSKA (reference sequence). The V and J ends lost 0 bases and 1 base respectively, with 10 bases between them. The CDR3 length is 15 residues. Scientists made TCR beta libraries using quantitative 5'-RACE with molecular barcodes. TCRdb re-analysed the 5' RACE reads in MiXCR, keeping a single row per CDR3 protein. In the table there are about 270,000 distinct CDR3 sequences, around 32% of which are singletons. Concerning this clonotype itself: Its target is unknown.

The chain combines TRBV20-1 with TRBJ2-1, with TRBD2 as a possible D gene (6 bases). This TCR derives from a male donor with ankylosing spondylitis or in good health (not recorded which). Sequenced material: blood, either unsorted or a sorted T cell fraction (not recorded which). The CDR3 reads CSARDREVSYNEQFF. In nucleotides, the CDR3 is TGCAGTGCTAGAGATAGGGAGGTGTCCTACAATGAGCAGTTCTTC.